This T cell receptor (beta chain) was sequenced in a study of shared clonotypes between healthy human individuals. Across the whole study: Participating donors consisted of a couple of women and a few men aged 18 to 49.

General study results and limits: Generally, naive subsets (rather than memory subsets) showed larger estimated richness. Clonotype sharing among donors was expected to depend on sequencing depth.

The assay was immunoSEQ multiplex PCR, and TCRdb's table has in-frame clones only and misses some. This sample has approximately 2.3 million clones, with 90% to 95% found just once. To note about this clone: Its antigen is unidentified.

V was clipped by 7 bases and J by 4 bases, with 12 bases between them. CDR1 and CDR2 (germline): MNHEY, SMNVEV (reference sequence). This CDR3 has 13 residues. This rearrangement joins TRBV27 to TRBJ2-3, with TRBD1 as a possible D gene (6 bases). The source material was naive CD4+ T cells from PBMCs. The subset is: CD45RA+ positively selected. The source of this sequence is a man aged 18-30 years in good health. Some clones in this sample may be carry-over from other donors' samples. The CDR3, as DNA: TGTGCCAGCACCCAGGGGTTGCCAGATACGCAGTATTTT. This encodes CASTQGLPDTQYF.